This T cell receptor (beta chain) came from a study of identifying expanded T cells in peripheral blood. The repertoire was sequenced with immunoSEQ multiplex PCR; TCRdb's copy has only in-frame clones and lacks some. Of roughly 90,000 clones in the sample, more than 75% are singletons; the top ten hold approximately 4.5%. Germline V gene data show CDR1 as SGHNT and CDR2 as YENEEA. The germline V and J ends were trimmed by 5 bases and 1 base, with 8 bases remaining between them. The CDR3 sequence is 13 residues long. V usage is TRBV11-3 and J usage is TRBJ1-1; D gene uncertain. The sample comprised blood. The clonotype originates from a person between 18 and 69 years old in good health. CDR3 DNA: TGTGCCAGCAGCGTAACACAGAACACTGAAGCTTTCTTT. Its translation is CASSVTQNTEAFF.